This T cell receptor (beta chain) was sequenced during a study of radiotherapy plus CTLA-4 blockade in lung cancer (dated by TCRdb to the late 2010s). Describing the broader study: Objective responses occurred in roughly 19% of enrolled patients, and less than 35% achieved disease control.

The method was the immunoSEQ multiplex PCR assay. Held by TCRdb, this immuneACCESS table contains in-frame sequences only and omits some clones. Under half of the omission traces to an unresolved V gene where checked; the cause of the rest is unknown. This sample has tens of thousands of clones in its table, and 70% of those were observed once. 3% to 5% of the sample rests with the top ten. Focal radiation therapy combined with CTLA-4 blockade (ipilimumab) was tested in patients with chemo-refractory metastatic non-small-cell lung cancer. A word on this clone: The clone's antigen remains unknown. Nothing much larger sits one base from this clone, and base qualities are not available.

Summary of the overall study and its limitations: Early dynamic changes in blood T cell clones, together with increased serum interferon-beta after radiation, were reported as the strongest predictors of response. After treatment with radiotherapy and ipilimumab, TCR clones that originated in tumors expanded in peripheral blood.

V is trimmed back by 5 bases and J by 0 bases, and the junction contains 11 bases that no gene match accounts for. The germline V gene (reference sequence) yields MNHEY for CDR1 and SMNVEV for CDR2. The CDR3 sequence holds 19 residues, the cysteine and phenylalanine included. The kept DNA is CDR3 alone, 57 bases in frame from the first base. Source: peripheral blood, taken from a patient treated with radiotherapy plus ipilimumab. The chain links TRBV27 with TRBJ2-1; TRBD2 agrees with 12 junctional bases. The clonotype originates from a human donor with non-small cell lung cancer who had stable disease on radiotherapy plus ipilimumab. The DNA is TGTGCCAGCAGTCCCCGACTAGCGGGAGCGTCCAGCTCCTACAATGAGCAGTTCTTC. This translates into CASSPRLAGASSSYNEQFF.